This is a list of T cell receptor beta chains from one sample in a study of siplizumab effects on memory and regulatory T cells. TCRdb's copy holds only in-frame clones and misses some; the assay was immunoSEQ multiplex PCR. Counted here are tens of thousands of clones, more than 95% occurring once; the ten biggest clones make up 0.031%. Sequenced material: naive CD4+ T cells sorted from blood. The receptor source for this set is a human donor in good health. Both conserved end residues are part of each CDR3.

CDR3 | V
CASSFGTAGNTIYF | TRBV6-5
CASNPLESYEQYF | TRBV7-9
CSTYRETEAFF | TRBV20-1
CASPGQGQINEQFF | TRBV6-1
CASSFLGSYEQYF | TRBV28
CASTRRSLAGAPQETQYF | TRBV5-1
CASSVAVGRGTDTQYF | TRBV9
CASSASRDFRETQYF | TRBV2
CASSPGGRDTQYF | TRBV6-5
CASSLTIPGANVLTF | TRBV7-3
CASSLAALSGTGARTEAFF | TRBV7-8
CASGLRGMNTEAFF | TRBV12-5
CSVRGRGVVEQYF | TRBV29-1
CASSLTNYNSPLHF | TRBV21-1
CASKRDPTNTIYF | TRBV19
CASSTQGSNQPQHF | TRBV2
CASSAGLINQPQHF | TRBV19